The 2 T cell receptor beta chains listed next were all sequenced from one sample in a study of a mutant IDH1 vaccine in newly diagnosed glioma. Libraries were prepared by immunoSEQ multiplex PCR; TCRdb keeps only in-frame clonotypes and omits some of them. The repertoire holds tens of thousands of clones, with 85% to 95% as singletons. The antigens these receptors bind are not known. The sample's time point: week 35, safety follow-up. With topical imiquimod, each dose of the vaccine consisted of 300 ug of mutant IDH1 20-mer peptide. The sample here was PBMCs, taken from a glioma patient whose treatment included an IDH1 peptide vaccine. All receptors derive from a man aged 45 to 65 with glioma.

The chain recombines TRBV4-1 with TRBJ2-7, with 8 bases that match TRBD1. CDR1 and CDR2 from the germline V gene are MGHRA and YSYEKL. J was trimmed by 3 bases and V by 1 base; bases with no gene match: 5. The CDR3 totals 15 residues. The CDR3 region is CASSQAGQGGYEQYF. The CDR3 bases are TGCGCCAGCAGCCAAGCCGGACAGGGCGGCTACGAGCAGTACTTC.

The chain couples TRBV5-6 to TRBJ1-6; 9 bases fit TRBD1. Germline V lookup: CDR1 SGHDT, CDR2 YYEEEE. With 3 bases clipped from V and 3 bases from J, the junction kept 1 base outside the gene matches. The CDR3 spans 15 residues. The CDR3 sequence is CASSWGQGYNSPLHF. The CDR3 DNA is TGTGCCAGCAGCTGGGGACAGGGCTATAATTCACCCCTCCACTTT.